This TCR beta chain emerged from a study of human T cells and chemical hapten exposure listed by TCRdb under 2021. At the level of the whole study: For sensitization, 2% DPC in acetone was applied to a roughly 2 cm by roughly 2 cm area of upper inner arm skin. Throughout the roughly 26-week study period, patients were also given weekly therapeutic DPC doses on the scalp. Patch testing on the upper back used Finn chambers containing 0.01% DPC, with scoring done after 6 days according to International Contact Dermatitis Research Group standards. The mostly female patient cohort included alopecia areata with under or over 50% scalp involvement, alopecia totalis and alopecia universalis. The libraries were sequenced as a pool, and the TCR yield per sample differed mostly because of small variations in library volumes within the pool. Peripheral blood TCR repertoire changes were tracked in vivo in alopecia patients during primary and secondary sensitization to the hapten diphenylcyclopropenone (DPC). Blood samples were taken from patients before sensitization (week 0) and at 2, 6 and about 24 weeks after DPC sensitization. Twenty-nine alopecia patients provided blood for TCR sequencing at one to four time points (pre-sensitization, 2, 6 and 24 weeks). Paper-wide results and their limitations: No change with DPC sensitization was found in the number of TCRs above 1 in 1000 frequency, and no evidence of global repertoire structure alterations was found. Expanded TCRs formed significantly more large CDR3 similarity clusters than pre-sensitization or healthy control sets, consistent with antigen-driven responses. All patients had alopecia, a presumed autoimmune disease, so their immune response might differ from that of healthy individuals. Patch test score was positively correlated with the number of PT1 expanded TCRs, with significance at thresholds 8, 16 and 32 but not at 4. After repeated subsampling, the strength of the expansion versus patch-test correlation and the threshold at which it became significant changed.

Relative to germline, V is 4 bases shorter and J is 6 bases shorter, with 16 bases between their ends. The CDR3 goes from the cysteine to the phenylalanine over 14 residues. The DNA shown is the 42-base CDR3, in frame from base 1. Looking up the germline V gene yields CDR1 MDHEN and CDR2 SYDVKM. Sample time point, as interpreted from the label and publication: patch test 2, 6 weeks after DPC sensitization. Explained via the paper, the treatment or condition label denotes: therapeutic diphenylcyclopropenone sensitization with weekly scalp DPC. At each patch-test visit, blood was drawn before the patch test was applied. To be eligible, patients had to be aged 18 to 70, diagnosed with alopecia and judged suitable for DPC therapy, while pregnant patients were excluded. Unfractionated whole blood was collected in Tempus Blood RNA tubes, and total RNA was extracted from that blood. Turning to this clonotype: Its specific antigen is unknown. No base quality values were provided; no much bigger clone lies one nucleotide off.

Library creation used RACE. Sequenced on a NextSeq 500. During library preparation, unique molecular identifiers were attached to individual cDNA molecules so that TCRs could be counted quantitatively and reproducibly. Both TCR alpha and TCR beta chains were sequenced from each blood RNA sample. The authors processed their data as follows. The median number of TCRs per sample was some 100,000, ranging from roughly 20,000 to 700,000. The Decombinator software suite was used to annotate the V, J and CDR3 of the TCR reads. To make PS versus PT1 abundance plots, every sample was subsampled to the same number of TCRs (28,000). TCRs were defined as expanded if absent before sensitization and observed at least eight times at the 2-week time point. The raw public reads went through TCRdb reprocessing: fastp at Q25, MiXCR clone calling, in-frame beta chains kept. Each CDR3 protein gets just one entry, which takes the most common genes and DNA from the rows behind it. TCRdb, not the original authors, processed these V and J calls. Here the sample has more than 80,000 distinct CDR3 sequences; about 10% occur a single time. Approximately 5% of the sample rests with the top ten.

The chain links TRBV28 with TRBJ2-7, with a weak D call of TRBD1 (6 bases match). Sequencing was performed on whole blood, taken in connection with sensitization to the hapten diphenylcyclopropenone (DPC). The receptor's source is a woman aged 50 to 60 with alopecia areata. Some clones in this sample may be carry-over from other donors' samples. In nucleotide form, the sequence is TGTGCCAGCAGTTCCTCCGGACAGTGGTCCGAGCAGTACTTC. This translates into CASSSSGQWSEQYF.